The source of this T cell receptor beta chain is a study of T cells in women clearing cervical HPV infection. The protocol was immunoSEQ multiplex PCR, while the TCRdb copy is restricted to in-frame clones and leaves out a portion. The listing records roughly 30,000 clones. Germline CDR1 is SGHKS and CDR2 is YYEKEE (reference sequence). V lost 3 bases, J lost 8 bases, and 9 bases lay in between. The CDR3 consists of 13 residues. Notes on this clone: The CDR3 goes on 3 residues after the read ends, and that part is filled in from the germline J gene.

This sequence joins TRBV5-5 and TRBJ1-6; D is unclear. The source is a woman aged 18 to 75 with a cervical HPV16 infection that either progressed to CIN3+ or cleared (not recorded which). Sequencing was done on a sample of blood buffy coat. The covered CDR3 bases are TGTGCCAGCAGCTCGGACTTTTATTCACCC. Encoded protein: CASSSDFYSP. The complete CDR3 reads CASSSDFYSPLHF.